Given below is one T cell receptor beta chain in context. Its target is not known. The V gene end was trimmed by 3 bases and the J gene end by 0 bases; junction bases not matched to a gene: 5. From germline, CDR1 is LGHNT and CDR2 FRNRAP. The CDR3 has 17 residues. The data are from a study of T cell responses to AZD1222 COVID-19 vaccine. Findings and limits, study-wide: Only a handful of people who got AZD1222 tested seropositive at baseline.

TCRdb's table, derived via immunoSEQ multiplex PCR, lists solely in-frame clones and lacks some. This sample has approximately 150,000 clones, with 88% found just once. The sequence was collected from an adult in good health. This material consisted of peripheral blood, taken on day 0 of MenACWY control vaccination. The chain is built from TRBV12-5 and TRBJ2-3; 11 nucleotides match TRBD2. The CDR3 region has the DNA TGTGCTAGTGGTTTTCTAACTAGCGGGGGTAGCACAGATACGCAGTATTTT. This encodes CASGFLTSGGSTDTQYF. Filled out from reference TRBV12-5 and TRBJ2-3, the complete variable domain reads DARVTQTPRHKVTEMGQEVTMRCQPILGHNTVFWYRQTMMQGLELLAYFRNRAPLDDSGMPKDRFSAEMPDATLATLKIQPSEPRDSAVYFCASGFLTSGGSTDTQYFGPGTRLTVL.